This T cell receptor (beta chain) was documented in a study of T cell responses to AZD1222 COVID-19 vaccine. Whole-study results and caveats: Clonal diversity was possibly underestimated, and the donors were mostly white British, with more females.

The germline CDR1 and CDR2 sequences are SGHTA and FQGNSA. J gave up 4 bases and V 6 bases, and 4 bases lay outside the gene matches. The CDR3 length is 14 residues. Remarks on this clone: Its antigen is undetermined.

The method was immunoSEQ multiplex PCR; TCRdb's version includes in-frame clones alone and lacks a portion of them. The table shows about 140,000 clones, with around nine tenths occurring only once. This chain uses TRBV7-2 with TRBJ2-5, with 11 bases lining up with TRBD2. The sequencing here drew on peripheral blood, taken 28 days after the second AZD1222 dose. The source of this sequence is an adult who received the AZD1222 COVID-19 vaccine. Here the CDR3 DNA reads TGTGCCAGCAGACAGCTAGCGGGGGGAGAGACCCAGTACTTC. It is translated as CASRQLAGGETQYF.